Each of the 16 T cell receptor beta chains below was sequenced from the same sample in a study of T cell changes during pregnancy in multiple sclerosis. Here immunoSEQ multiplex PCR was the method, and the copy in TCRdb shows in-frame clones only, minus some. The sample consists of more than 55,000 clones, roughly nine tenths of them appearing once. The sample consisted of peripheral blood, taken in the third trimester of pregnancy. Receptors originate from a female donor with multiple sclerosis, enrolled in a pregnancy study.

The J gene is TRBJ2-7, the V gene TRBV6-8, with 11 bases identical to TRBD2. CDR3 length: 15 residues. Germline CDR1 MNHGY, CDR2 SAAAGT. Trimming at V came to 6 bases and at J to 3 bases, leaving 7 bases not matched to a gene. The chain's CDR3 is CASRSLAGGFYEQYF. The CDR3 bases are TGTGCCAGCAGATCCCTAGCGGGAGGATTCTACGAGCAGTACTTC.

This clone has only one observation. This rearrangement joins TRBV18 to TRBJ2-7; 10 nucleotides align to TRBD2. Germline CDR1 reads KGHSH; CDR2 reads LQKENI. This CDR3 region has 15 residues. The junction had 2 bases not matched to a gene; V was cut back by 3 bases and J by 0 bases. CDR3 protein: CASSPGLADSYEQYF. The CDR3 nucleotides are TGTGCCAGCTCACCTGGACTAGCGGACTCCTACGAGCAGTACTTC.

This chain uses TRBV2 with TRBJ1-2; TRBD1 might be the D (6 bases). CDR3 length: 13 residues. The germline gives CDR1 SNHLY, CDR2 FYNNEI. The ends were cut back, 2 bases at V and 7 bases at J, with 11 bases in the middle. CDR3: CASSETGGGGYTF. The DNA of the CDR3 is TGTGCCAGCAGTGAAACGGGGGGCGGTGGCTACACCTTC.

The chain joins TRBV6-4 to TRBJ2-7; D remains ambiguous. This CDR3 is built from 15 residues. The germline gives CDR1 MRHNA, CDR2 SNTAGT. V lost 4 bases and J lost 3, with 16 bases in between. In nucleotides, the CDR3 is TGTGCCAGCAGTGGACTTCTGTCCCTGATCTACGAGCAGTACTTC. Its protein product is CASSGLLSLIYEQYF.

The chain combines TRBV4-1 with TRBJ2-7; 11 positions match TRBD2. V shed 4 bases, J shed 2 bases, and the junction held 7 bases outside the gene matches. This CDR3 is built from 16 residues. CDR1 is MGHRA, CDR2 YSYEKL, per germline. The CDR3 nucleotides read TGCGCCAGCAGCCCCGGGACTAGCGGAGACACCTACGAGCAGTACTTC. Translation gives CASSPGTSGDTYEQYF.

This sequence joins TRBV5-1 and TRBJ2-2; the match to TRBD2 covers 7 bases. The CDR3 spans 15 residues. Germline assignment: CDR1 SGHRS and CDR2 YFSETQ. Trimming took 4 bases from V and 1 from J; bases not matched to a gene: 4. The CDR3 is CASSRGLQNTGELFF. The CDR3 bases are TGCGCCAGCAGCAGGGGACTACAGAACACCGGGGAGCTGTTTTTT.

The gene calls are TRBV11-2 and TRBJ2-1; 9 nucleotides match TRBD2. The germline gives CDR1 SGHAT, CDR2 FQNNGV. CDR3 length: 16 residues. J gave up 7 bases and V 3 bases, and 10 bases lay outside the gene matches. The CDR3 region is CASSFGKREVVNEQFF. The CDR3 region has the DNA TGTGCCAGCAGCTTCGGCAAGCGGGAGGTGGTGAATGAGCAGTTCTTC.

This chain links TRBV5-1 with TRBJ1-5; D might be TRBD1 (6 bases). Germline V gene data show CDR1 as SGHRS and CDR2 as YFSETQ. The CDR3 runs to 14 residues. V was trimmed by 0 bases and J by 7 bases, leaving 11 bases between them. CDR3 in DNA: TGCGCCAGCAGCTTGGGGGCAGGGGTCCAGCCCCAGCATTTT. Encoded protein: CASSLGAGVQPQHF.

The chain couples TRBV28 to TRBJ1-5; D ambiguous. Trimming took off 5 bases at V and 7 bases at J, with 18 bases between the two ends. Germline CDR1 MDHEN, CDR2 SYDVKM. The CDR3 covers 15 residues. In nucleotides, the CDR3 is TGTGCCAGCAGTCTCCTGCCAGAAGCCAGGCAGCCCCAGCATTTT. Encoded protein: CASSLLPEARQPQHF.

This clone appeared a single time. The V gene is TRBV28, the J gene TRBJ2-5; D perhaps matches TRBD1 (8 bases). The CDR3 is 14 amino acids. V lost 4 bases and J lost 5, with 14 bases in between. Per the germline V gene, CDR1 is MDHEN and CDR2 is SYDVKM. CDR3 nucleotides: TGTGCCAGCAGTTCCGGACAGGGAGGGGAGACCCAGTACTTC. Its translation is CASSSGQGGETQYF.

The chain is built from TRBV5-6 and TRBJ2-1; D possibly corresponds to TRBD2 (6 bases). The CDR3 sequence is 15 residues long. CDR1 and CDR2 from the germline V gene are SGHDT and YYEEEE. With 4 bases removed from V and 7 bases from J, the gap between germline ends came to 18 bases. CDR3 nucleotide sequence: TGTGCCAGCAGCGCCGGGACTGGGCTTGGAAATGAGCAGTTCTTC. As protein: CASSAGTGLGNEQFF.

V and J are TRBV14 and TRBJ2-7, with 7 bases lining up with TRBD1. J was trimmed by 2 bases and V by 3 bases; bases with no gene match: 4. Germline V lookup: CDR1 SGHDN, CDR2 FVKESK. The CDR3 spans 14 residues. CDR3: CASSQRQGPYEQYF. The CDR3 coding sequence is TGTGCCAGCAGCCAGAGACAGGGCCCCTACGAGCAGTACTTC.

The chain employs TRBV2 and TRBJ2-7, with 10 bases that match TRBD2. CDR1 and CDR2 (germline): SNHLY, FYNNEI. This CDR3 contains 15 residues. V shed 2 bases, J shed 4 bases, and the junction held 5 bases outside the gene matches. The CDR3 is CASSEQAGGPYEQYF. DNA of the CDR3: TGTGCCAGCAGTGAACAAGCGGGAGGGCCTTACGAGCAGTACTTC.

This rearrangement joins TRBV27 to TRBJ2-1; no clear D. CDR3 length: 12 amino acids. V gave up 8 bases and J gave up 9 bases, with 14 bases separating them. Germline V gene data show CDR1 as MNHEY and CDR2 as SMNVEV (reference sequence). CDR3 region: CASFRNPSEQFF. The CDR3 DNA reads as TGTGCCAGCTTTCGAAATCCGAGTGAGCAGTTCTTC.

The chain joins TRBV19 to TRBJ2-3, with D maybe TRBD1 (6 bases). Germline V CDR1 and CDR2: LNHDA, SQIVND (reference sequence). V lost 6 bases, J lost 4 bases, and 20 bases lay in between. CDR3 length: 16 amino acids. The CDR3 region is CASSKTGTTTADTQYF. CDR3 nucleotides: TGTGCCAGTAGCAAGACCGGGACAACAACCGCAGATACGCAGTATTTT.

The J gene is TRBJ1-3, the V gene TRBV28, with 7 bases fitting TRBD1. Per germline, CDR1 MDHEN and CDR2 SYDVKM. This CDR3 region has 14 residues. V was pared by 5 bases and J by 1 base, with 2 bases of the junction left unmatched. This CDR3 is CASSNRGSGNTIYF. The CDR3 region has the DNA TGTGCCAGCAGTAACAGGGGTTCTGGAAACACCATATATTTT.